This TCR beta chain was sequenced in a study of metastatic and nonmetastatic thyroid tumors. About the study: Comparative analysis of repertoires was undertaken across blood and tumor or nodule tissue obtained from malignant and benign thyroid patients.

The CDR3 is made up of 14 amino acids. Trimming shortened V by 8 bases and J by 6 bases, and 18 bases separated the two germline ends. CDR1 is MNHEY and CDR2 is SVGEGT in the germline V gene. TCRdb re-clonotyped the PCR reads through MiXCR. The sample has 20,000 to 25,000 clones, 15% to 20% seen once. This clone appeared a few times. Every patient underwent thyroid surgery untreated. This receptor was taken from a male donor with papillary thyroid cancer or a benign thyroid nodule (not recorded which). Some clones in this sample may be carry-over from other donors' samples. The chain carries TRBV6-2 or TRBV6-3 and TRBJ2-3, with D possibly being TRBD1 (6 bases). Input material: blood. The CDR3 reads CASQFRTAADTQYF. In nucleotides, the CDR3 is TGTGCCAGCCAATTTAGGACAGCGGCGGATACGCAGTATTTT.